This T cell receptor beta chain was captured by sequencing in a study of T cell changes during pregnancy in multiple sclerosis. Repertoires were generated with immunoSEQ multiplex PCR, while TCRdb's copy carries only in-frame clones and drops some. The sample records tens of thousands of clones, about 93% being singletons. The V gene's germline CDR1 is PRHDT and CDR2 FYEKMQ (reference sequence). V was clipped by 2 bases and J by 3 bases, with 10 bases between them. CDR3 size: 14 residues. Sequenced material: peripheral blood, taken in the second trimester of pregnancy. The receptor was derived from a female donor in good health, enrolled as a control in a pregnancy study. This chain connects TRBV13 to TRBJ1-2; D gene unclear. CDR3 amino acids: CASSLSGSYYGYTF. CDR3 sequence (DNA): TGTGCCAGCAGCTTAAGCGGCAGCTACTATGGCTACACCTTC.